The entry below gives a single T cell receptor (beta chain) sequence along with its context. Its antigen is unknown. Only in-frame clones appear in the TCRdb table, and some are missing; sequencing was by immunoSEQ multiplex PCR. The data contain some 1 million clones, 65% to 80% of them singletons. V was trimmed by 7 bases and J by 0 bases, leaving 15 bases between them. CDR3 length: 16 amino acids. Germline V CDR1 and CDR2: SNHLY, FYNNEI. The data were taken from a study of shared clonotypes between healthy human individuals. Study context: A couple of female and a few male donors aged 18 to 49 were enrolled. Broader study findings: Generally, naive subsets came out with larger estimated richness than memory subsets.

This receptor was taken from a man aged 18 to 30 in good health. The genes are TRBV2 and TRBJ2-2; D possibly corresponds to TRBD2 (6 bases). What was sequenced was memory CD4+ T cells sorted from blood. Described subset: CD45RA-negative fraction. CDR3 coding DNA: TGTGCCAGCATTCCGGGAGCCAATCCGAACACCGGGGAGCTGTTTTTT. It encodes CASIPGANPNTGELFF.